This T cell receptor (beta chain) stems from a study of control samples from healthy donors and cancer patients. Germline CDR1 KGHSH, CDR2 LQKENI. The V end lost 0 bases, the J end lost 6 bases, and 15 bases lay between the germline ends. The CDR3 is made up of 15 amino acids. The method was immunoSEQ multiplex PCR; TCRdb's version includes in-frame clones alone and lacks a portion of them. Among 100,000 to 150,000 clones listed, around nine tenths were seen once. The source of this sequence is a middle-aged man with head and neck cancer. The sequenced material came from PBMCs. The chain employs TRBV18 and TRBJ2-7; a weak D match, TRBD2 (6 bases). The CDR3 is CASSPPANGGGEQYF. For the CDR3, the DNA is TGTGCCAGCTCACCACCCGCCAACGGGGGAGGCGAGCAGTACTTC.